One sample yielded the 6 T cell receptor beta chains listed below, sequenced in a study of cytomegalovirus exposure and HLA in healthy donors. PCR was performed using 60 Vbeta and 13 Jbeta primers. Some clones are missing from TCRdb's copy, which holds only in-frame ones; the method was immunoSEQ multiplex PCR. The data contain over 150,000 clones, roughly 79% of them seen just once; the ten biggest clones take up roughly 1.3%. Material for sequencing was PBMCs. Receptors were obtained from a woman aged 50 to 65 in good health and CMV-seronegative.

V is TRBV9 and J is TRBJ2-1; tentatively, D is TRBD2 (6 bases). V lost 0 bases, J lost 3 bases, and 7 bases lay in between. From germline, CDR1 is SGDLS and CDR2 YYNGEE. The length of the CDR3 is 14 residues. CDR3 DNA sequence: TGTGCCAGCAGCGTAGGGGGGGTCTACAATGAGCAGTTCTTC. Its translation: CASSVGGVYNEQFF.

The chain combines TRBV7-2 with TRBJ2-7; D may be TRBD1 (6 bases). Germline V gene data show CDR1 as SGHTA and CDR2 as FQGNSA. The CDR3 runs 12 residues. The V end lost 3 bases, the J end lost 6 bases, and 9 bases lay between the germline ends. CDR3 in DNA: TGTGCCAGCAGCTTTACAGGGATCGAGCAGTACTTC. Amino acid sequence: CASSFTGIEQYF.

V usage is TRBV19 and J usage is TRBJ1-5; TRBD1 matches at 10 bases. CDR1 is LNHDA, CDR2 SQIVND, per germline (reference sequence). The length of the CDR3 is 17 residues. V lost 1 base and J lost 6; bases outside the gene matches: 9. CDR3 nucleotides: TGTGCCAGTAGTATAGGGATGCCGGGACAGGGGATTCAGCCCCAGCATTTT. Its protein product is CASSIGMPGQGIQPQHF. Filled out from reference TRBV19 and TRBJ1-5, the complete variable domain reads DGGITQSPKYLFRKEGQNVTLSCEQNLNHDAMYWYRQDPGQGLRLIYYSQIVNDFQKGDIAEGYSVSREKKESFPLTVTSAQKNPTAFYLCASSIGMPGQGIQPQHFGDGTRLSIL.

CDR3 DNA: TGTGCCAGCAGTTCCACAAGCACTGAAGCTTTCTTT. Encoded protein: CASSSTSTEAFF. This rearrangement joins TRBV28 to TRBJ1-1; no firm D call. Deletions cut 4 bases from V and 4 bases from J, with 7 bases between. The length of the CDR3 is 12 residues. Germline loops: CDR1 MDHEN, CDR2 SYDVKM.

The chain couples TRBV7-3 to TRBJ2-7; 10 bases are shared with TRBD2. Germline V gene sequence: CDR1 SGHTA, CDR2 FQGTGA. V dropped 2 bases and J dropped 8; count of bases not matched to a gene: 6. This CDR3 contains 14 residues. Here the CDR3 reads CASSLSSGGSQQYF. DNA for the CDR3: TGTGCCAGCAGCTTATCTAGCGGGGGCTCCCAGCAGTACTTC.

V usage is TRBV6-5 and J usage is TRBJ2-1; D might be TRBD2 (5 bases). Trimming took 5 bases from V and 6 from J, leaving 17 bases between them. The germline CDR1 and CDR2 sequences are MNHEY and SVGAGI. CDR3 length equals 15 residues. CDR3 DNA: TGTGCCAGCAGTAGGTTTGGGAGCACCTCCAATGAGCAGTTCTTC. This gives the protein CASSRFGSTSNEQFF.